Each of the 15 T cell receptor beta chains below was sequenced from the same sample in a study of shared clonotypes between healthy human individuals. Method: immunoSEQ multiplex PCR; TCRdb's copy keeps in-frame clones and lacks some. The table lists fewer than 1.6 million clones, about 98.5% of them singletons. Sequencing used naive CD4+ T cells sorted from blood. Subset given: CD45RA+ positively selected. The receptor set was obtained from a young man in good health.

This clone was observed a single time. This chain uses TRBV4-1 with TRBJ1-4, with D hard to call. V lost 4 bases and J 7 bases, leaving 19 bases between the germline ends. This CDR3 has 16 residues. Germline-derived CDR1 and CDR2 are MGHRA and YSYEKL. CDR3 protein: CASSLTNGRLTEKLFF. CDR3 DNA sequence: TGCGCCAGCAGCCTAACCAACGGACGTCTTACTGAAAAACTGTTTTTT.

The CDR3 here is CASSPFGVSNQPQHF. The DNA of the CDR3 is TGTGCCAGCTCACCATTCGGGGTCAGCAATCAGCCCCAGCATTTT. The rearrangement uses TRBV18 and TRBJ1-5; D is undetermined. Trimming cost V 2 bases and J 1 base, with 9 bases left between them. The CDR3 runs 15 residues. Germline V gene lookup returns CDR1 KGHSH and CDR2 LQKENI.

CDR3 protein: CASSSAGTGPDTQYF. For the CDR3, the DNA is TGCGCCAGCAGCTCGGCGGGGACAGGGCCAGATACGCAGTATTTT. The chain links TRBV5-1 to TRBJ2-3, with 9 bases identical to TRBD1. This CDR3 is built from 15 residues. With V trimmed by 3 bases and J by 4 bases, 6 bases remained unmatched. Germline V gene data show CDR1 as SGHRS and CDR2 as YFSETQ.

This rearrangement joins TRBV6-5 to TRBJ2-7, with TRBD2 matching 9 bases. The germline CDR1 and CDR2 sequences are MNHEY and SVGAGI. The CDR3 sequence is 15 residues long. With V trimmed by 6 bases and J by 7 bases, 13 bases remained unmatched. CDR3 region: CASSISGSPSFEQYF. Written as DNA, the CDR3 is TGTGCCAGCAGCATTAGCGGGAGCCCCTCGTTTGAGCAGTACTTC.

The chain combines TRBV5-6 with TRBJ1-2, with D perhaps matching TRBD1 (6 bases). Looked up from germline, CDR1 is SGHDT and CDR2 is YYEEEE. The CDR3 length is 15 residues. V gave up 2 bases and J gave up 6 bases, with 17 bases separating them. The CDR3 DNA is TGTGCCAGCAGCTTTCCTGGTGCAGGGGCCAATGGCTACACCTTC. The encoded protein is CASSFPGAGANGYTF.

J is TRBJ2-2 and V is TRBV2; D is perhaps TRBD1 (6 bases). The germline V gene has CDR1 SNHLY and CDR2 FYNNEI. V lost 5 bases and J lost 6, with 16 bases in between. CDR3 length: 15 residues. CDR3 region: CASSITGLAAGELFF. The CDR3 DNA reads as TGTGCCAGCAGTATCACAGGGTTAGCAGCCGGGGAGCTGTTTTTT.

CDR3 region: CSARPGNEQFF. CDR3 nucleotides: TGCAGCGCCCGTCCTGGGAATGAGCAGTTCTTC. This chain links TRBV29-1 with TRBJ2-1; the D is unclear. The germline V gene has CDR1 SQVTM and CDR2 ANQGSEA. This CDR3 is built from 11 residues. V was shortened by 7 bases and J by 7 bases, with 11 bases between the two germline ends.

CDR3 sequence (DNA): TGTGCCAGCAGCTTAGGCCGTCGCGAGACCCAGTACTTC. Translating gives CASSLGRRETQYF. The chain links TRBV5-6 to TRBJ2-5, with D unclear. The V and J ends lost 2 bases and 5 bases respectively, with 10 bases between them. CDR3 length equals 13 residues. CDR1 SGHDT and CDR2 YYEEEE come from the germline V gene.

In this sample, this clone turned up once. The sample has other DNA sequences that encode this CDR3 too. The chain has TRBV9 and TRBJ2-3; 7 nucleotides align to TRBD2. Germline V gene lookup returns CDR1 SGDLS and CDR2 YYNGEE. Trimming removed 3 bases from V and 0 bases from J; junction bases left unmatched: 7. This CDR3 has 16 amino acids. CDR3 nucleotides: TGTGCCAGCAGCGCGGGGCTAGCGGCAAGCACAGATACGCAGTATTTT. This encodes CASSAGLAASTDTQYF.

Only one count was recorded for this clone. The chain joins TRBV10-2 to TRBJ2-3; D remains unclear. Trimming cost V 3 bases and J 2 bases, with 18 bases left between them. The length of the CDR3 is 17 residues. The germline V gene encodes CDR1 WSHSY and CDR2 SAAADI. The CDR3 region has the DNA TGCGCCAGCAGTGATATCCCCAGAAGTATAGACACAGATACGCAGTATTTT. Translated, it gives CASSDIPRSIDTDTQYF.

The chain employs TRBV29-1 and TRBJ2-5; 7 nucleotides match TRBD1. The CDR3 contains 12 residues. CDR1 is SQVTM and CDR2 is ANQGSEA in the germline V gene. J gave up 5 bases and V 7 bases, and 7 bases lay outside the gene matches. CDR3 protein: CSAARGGETQYF. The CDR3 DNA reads TGCAGCGCCGCCCGAGGGGGCGAGACCCAGTACTTC.

The CDR3 loop is CASTGQGVSSRTDTQYF. The CDR3 nucleotides read TGTGCCAGCACAGGACAGGGAGTTTCGTCAAGGACAGATACGCAGTATTTT. This chain connects TRBV5-4 to TRBJ2-3, with TRBD1 identical over 8 bases. The CDR3 is made up of 17 amino acids. J gave up 3 bases and V 6 bases, and 15 bases lay outside the gene matches. CDR1 is SGHNT and CDR2 is YYREEE in the germline V gene (reference sequence).

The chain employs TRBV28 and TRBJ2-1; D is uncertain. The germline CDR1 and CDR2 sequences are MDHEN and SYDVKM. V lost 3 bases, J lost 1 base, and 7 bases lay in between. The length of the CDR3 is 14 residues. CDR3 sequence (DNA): TGTGCCAGCAGTTTGGAACGTTCCTACAATGAGCAGTTCTTC. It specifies CASSLERSYNEQFF.

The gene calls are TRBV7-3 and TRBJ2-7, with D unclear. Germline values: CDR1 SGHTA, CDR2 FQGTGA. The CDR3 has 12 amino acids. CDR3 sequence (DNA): TGTGCGACCCGCCAAAGCTCCTACGAGCAGTACTTC. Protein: CATRQSSYEQYF.

CDR3 sequence reads: CASSRGMGYGYTF. CDR3 coding DNA: TGTGCCAGCAGCCGCGGCATGGGCTATGGCTACACCTTC. The chain recombines TRBV7-6 with TRBJ1-2; no clear D. The germline CDR1 and CDR2 sequences are SGHVS and FNYEAQ. Between the trimmed V and J ends, which lost 5 bases and 4 bases, there was a span of 11 bases. The CDR3 runs 13 residues.